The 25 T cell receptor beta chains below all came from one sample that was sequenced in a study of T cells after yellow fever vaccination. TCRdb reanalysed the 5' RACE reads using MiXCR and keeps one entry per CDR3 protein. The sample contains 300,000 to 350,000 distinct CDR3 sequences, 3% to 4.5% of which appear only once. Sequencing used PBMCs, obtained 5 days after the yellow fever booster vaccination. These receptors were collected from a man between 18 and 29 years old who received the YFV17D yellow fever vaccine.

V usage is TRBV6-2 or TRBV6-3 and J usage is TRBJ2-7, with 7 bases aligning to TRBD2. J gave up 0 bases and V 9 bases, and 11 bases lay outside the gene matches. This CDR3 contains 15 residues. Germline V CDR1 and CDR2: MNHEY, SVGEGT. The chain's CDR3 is CASNGLADGSYEQYF. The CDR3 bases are TGTGCCAGTAATGGGCTAGCGGACGGCTCCTACGAGCAGTACTTC.

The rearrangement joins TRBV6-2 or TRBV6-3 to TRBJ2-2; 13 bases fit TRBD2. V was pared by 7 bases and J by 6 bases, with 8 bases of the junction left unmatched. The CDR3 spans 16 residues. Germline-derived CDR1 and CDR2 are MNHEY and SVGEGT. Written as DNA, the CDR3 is TGTGCCAGCAACGGACTAGCGGGGGCTTTGGCCGGGGAGCTGTTTTTT. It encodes CASNGLAGALAGELFF.

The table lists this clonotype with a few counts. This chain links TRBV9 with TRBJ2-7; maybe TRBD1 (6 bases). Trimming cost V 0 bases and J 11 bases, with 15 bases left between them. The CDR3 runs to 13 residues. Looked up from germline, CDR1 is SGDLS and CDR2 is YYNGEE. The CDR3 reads CASSVGGTTEEYF. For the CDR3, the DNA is TGTGCCAGCAGCGTAGGAGGGACAACGGAAGAGTACTTC.

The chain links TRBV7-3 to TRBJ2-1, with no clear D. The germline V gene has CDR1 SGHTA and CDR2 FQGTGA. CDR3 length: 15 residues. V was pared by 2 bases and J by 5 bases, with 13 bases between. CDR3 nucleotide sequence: TGTGCCAGCAGCTTATTTCCGCCCCCAAACAATGAGCAGTTCTTC. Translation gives CASSLFPPPNNEQFF.

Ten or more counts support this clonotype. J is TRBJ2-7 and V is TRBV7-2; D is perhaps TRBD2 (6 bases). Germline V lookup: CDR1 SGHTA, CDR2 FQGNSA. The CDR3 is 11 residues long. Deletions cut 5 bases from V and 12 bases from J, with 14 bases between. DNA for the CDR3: TGTGCCAGCAGCCATGGGAGGTACCCGTACTTC. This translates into CASSHGRYPYF.

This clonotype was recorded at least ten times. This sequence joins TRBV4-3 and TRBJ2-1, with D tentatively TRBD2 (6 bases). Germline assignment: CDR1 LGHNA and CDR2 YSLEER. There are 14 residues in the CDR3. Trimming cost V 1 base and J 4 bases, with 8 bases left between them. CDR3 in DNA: TGCGCCAGCAGCCAAGTTGCGGGGTACAATGAGCAGTTCTTC. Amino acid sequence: CASSQVAGYNEQFF.

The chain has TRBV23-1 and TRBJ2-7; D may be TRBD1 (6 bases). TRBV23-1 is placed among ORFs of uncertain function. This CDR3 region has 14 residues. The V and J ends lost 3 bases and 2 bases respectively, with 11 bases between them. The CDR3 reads CASSHPTGAYEQYV. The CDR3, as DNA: TGCGCCAGCAGTCACCCGACAGGAGCCTACGAGCAGTACGTC.

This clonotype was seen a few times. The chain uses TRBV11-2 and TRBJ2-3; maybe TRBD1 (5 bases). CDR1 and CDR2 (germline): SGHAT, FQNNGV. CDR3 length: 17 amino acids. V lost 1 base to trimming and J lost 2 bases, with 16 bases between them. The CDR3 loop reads CASSLALWGRLTDTQYF. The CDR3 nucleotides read TGTGCCAGCAGCTTAGCCCTCTGGGGCAGACTCACAGATACGCAGTATTTT.

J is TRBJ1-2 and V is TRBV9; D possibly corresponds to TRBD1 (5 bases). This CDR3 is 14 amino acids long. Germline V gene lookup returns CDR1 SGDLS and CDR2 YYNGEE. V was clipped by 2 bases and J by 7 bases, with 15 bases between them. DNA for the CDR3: TGTGCCAGCAGCGTGGATTGGGGCGGTGGTGGCTACACCTTC. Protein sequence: CASSVDWGGGGYTF.

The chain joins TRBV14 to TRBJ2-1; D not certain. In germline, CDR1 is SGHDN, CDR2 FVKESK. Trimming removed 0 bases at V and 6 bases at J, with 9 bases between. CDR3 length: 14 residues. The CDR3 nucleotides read TGTGCCAGCAGCCAAGATCGCAGCGTCAATGAGCAGTTCTTC. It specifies CASSQDRSVNEQFF.

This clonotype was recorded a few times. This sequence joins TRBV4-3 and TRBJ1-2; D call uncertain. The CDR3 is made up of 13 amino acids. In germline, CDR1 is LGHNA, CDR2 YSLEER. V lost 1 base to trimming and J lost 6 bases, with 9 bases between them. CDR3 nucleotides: TGCGCCAGCAGCCAAGGGCTTCGCAATGGCTACACCTTC. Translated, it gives CASSQGLRNGYTF.

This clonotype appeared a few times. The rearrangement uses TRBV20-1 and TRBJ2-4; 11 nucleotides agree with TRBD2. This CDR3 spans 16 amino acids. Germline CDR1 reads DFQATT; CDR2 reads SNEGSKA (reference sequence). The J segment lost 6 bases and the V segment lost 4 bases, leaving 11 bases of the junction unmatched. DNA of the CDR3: TGCAGTGCTAAAGCAAATAGCGGGGGGGCAAGAAACATTCAGTACTTC. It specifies CSAKANSGGARNIQYF.

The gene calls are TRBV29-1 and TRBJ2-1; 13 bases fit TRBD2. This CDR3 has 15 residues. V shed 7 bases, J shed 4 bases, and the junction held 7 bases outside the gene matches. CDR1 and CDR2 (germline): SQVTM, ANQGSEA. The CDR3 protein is CSARTSGGGYNEQFF. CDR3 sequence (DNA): TGCAGCGCCCGGACTAGCGGGGGCGGATACAATGAGCAGTTCTTC.

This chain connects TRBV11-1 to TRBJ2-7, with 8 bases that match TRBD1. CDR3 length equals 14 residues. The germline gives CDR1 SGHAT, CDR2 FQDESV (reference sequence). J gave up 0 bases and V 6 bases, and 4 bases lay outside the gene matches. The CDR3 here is CASRSTGGSYEQYV. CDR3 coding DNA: TGTGCCAGCAGATCAACAGGGGGCTCCTACGAGCAGTACGTC.

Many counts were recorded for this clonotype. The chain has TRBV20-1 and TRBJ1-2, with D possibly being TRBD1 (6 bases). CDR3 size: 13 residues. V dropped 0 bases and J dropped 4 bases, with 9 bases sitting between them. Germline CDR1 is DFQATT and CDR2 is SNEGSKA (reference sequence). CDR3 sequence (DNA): TGCAGTGCTAGAGAGGGGGCTGGCTATGGCTACACCTTC. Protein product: CSAREGAGYGYTF.

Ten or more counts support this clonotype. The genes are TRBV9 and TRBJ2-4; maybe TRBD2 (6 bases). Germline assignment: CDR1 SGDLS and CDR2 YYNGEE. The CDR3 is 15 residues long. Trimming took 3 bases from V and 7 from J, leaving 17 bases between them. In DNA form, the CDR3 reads TGTGCCAGCAGCGCCGCCGGGACTGATGCGAACATTCAGTACTTC. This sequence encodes CASSAAGTDANIQYF.

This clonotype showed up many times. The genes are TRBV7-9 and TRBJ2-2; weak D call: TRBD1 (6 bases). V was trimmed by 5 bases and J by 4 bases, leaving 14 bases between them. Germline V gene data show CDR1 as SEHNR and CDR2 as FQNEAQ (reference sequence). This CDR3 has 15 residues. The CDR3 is CASSAGQLATGELFF. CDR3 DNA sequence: TGTGCCAGCAGCGCCGGACAGCTTGCCACCGGGGAGCTGTTTTTT.

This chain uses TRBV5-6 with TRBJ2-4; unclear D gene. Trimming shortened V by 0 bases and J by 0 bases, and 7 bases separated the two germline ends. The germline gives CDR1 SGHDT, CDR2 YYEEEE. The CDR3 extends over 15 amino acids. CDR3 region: CASSLGPIAKNIQYF. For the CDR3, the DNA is TGTGCCAGCAGCTTGGGACCTATAGCCAAAAACATTCAGTACTTC. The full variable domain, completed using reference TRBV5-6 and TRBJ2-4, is DAGVTQSPTHLIKTRGQQVTLRCSPKSGHDTVSWYQQALGQGPQFIFQYYEEEERQRGNFPDRFSGHQFPNYSSELNVNALLLGDSALYLCASSLGPIAKNIQYFGAGTRLSVL.

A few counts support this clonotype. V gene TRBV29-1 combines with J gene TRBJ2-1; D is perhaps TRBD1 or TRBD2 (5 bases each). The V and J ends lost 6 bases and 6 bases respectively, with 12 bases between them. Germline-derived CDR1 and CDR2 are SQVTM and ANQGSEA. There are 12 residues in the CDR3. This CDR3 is CSVEGPANEQFF. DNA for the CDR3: TGCAGCGTCGAGGGACCCGCCAATGAGCAGTTCTTC.

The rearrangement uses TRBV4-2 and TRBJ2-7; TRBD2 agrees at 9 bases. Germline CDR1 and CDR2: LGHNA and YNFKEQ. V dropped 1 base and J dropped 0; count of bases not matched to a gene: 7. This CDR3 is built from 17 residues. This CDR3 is CASSQVLRTSVSYEQYF. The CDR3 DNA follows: TGTGCCAGCAGCCAAGTTCTTCGGACTAGCGTCTCCTACGAGCAGTACTTC.

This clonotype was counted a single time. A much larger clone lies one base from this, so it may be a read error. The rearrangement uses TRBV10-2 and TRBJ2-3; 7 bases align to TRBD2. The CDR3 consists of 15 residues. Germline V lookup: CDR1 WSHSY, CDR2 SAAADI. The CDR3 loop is CASRPWRGFTDTHYF. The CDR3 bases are TGCGCCAGCCGCCCCTGGCGGGGGTTCACAGATACGCATTATTTT.

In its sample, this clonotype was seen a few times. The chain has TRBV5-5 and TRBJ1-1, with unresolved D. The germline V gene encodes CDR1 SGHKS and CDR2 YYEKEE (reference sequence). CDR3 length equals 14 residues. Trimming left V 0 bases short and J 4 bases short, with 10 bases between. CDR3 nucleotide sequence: TGTGCCAGCAGCTTGGATTGGGTGGGCACTGAAGCTTTCTTT. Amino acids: CASSLDWVGTEAFF.

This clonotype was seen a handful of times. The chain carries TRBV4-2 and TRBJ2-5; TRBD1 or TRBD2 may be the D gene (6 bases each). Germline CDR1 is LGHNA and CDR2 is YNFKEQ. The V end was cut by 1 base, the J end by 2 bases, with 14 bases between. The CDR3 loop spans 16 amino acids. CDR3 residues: CASSQGPGGPQETQYF. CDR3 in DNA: TGTGCCAGCAGCCAAGGTCCCGGGGGCCCACAAGAGACCCAGTACTTC.

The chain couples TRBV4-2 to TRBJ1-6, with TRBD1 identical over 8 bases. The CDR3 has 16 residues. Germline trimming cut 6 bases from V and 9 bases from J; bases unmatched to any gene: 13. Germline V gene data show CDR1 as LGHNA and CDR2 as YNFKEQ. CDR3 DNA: TGTGCCAGCAGTTTCAACGGACAGGGCATCGTTTCACCCCTCCACTTT. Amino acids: CASSFNGQGIVSPLHF.

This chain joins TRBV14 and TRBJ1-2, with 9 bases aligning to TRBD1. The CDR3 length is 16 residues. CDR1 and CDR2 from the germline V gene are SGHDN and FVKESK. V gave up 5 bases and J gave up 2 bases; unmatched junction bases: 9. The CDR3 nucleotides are TGTGCCAGCAGCGTACGGACAGGGGATTTAAACTATGGCTACACCTTC. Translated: CASSVRTGDLNYGYTF.